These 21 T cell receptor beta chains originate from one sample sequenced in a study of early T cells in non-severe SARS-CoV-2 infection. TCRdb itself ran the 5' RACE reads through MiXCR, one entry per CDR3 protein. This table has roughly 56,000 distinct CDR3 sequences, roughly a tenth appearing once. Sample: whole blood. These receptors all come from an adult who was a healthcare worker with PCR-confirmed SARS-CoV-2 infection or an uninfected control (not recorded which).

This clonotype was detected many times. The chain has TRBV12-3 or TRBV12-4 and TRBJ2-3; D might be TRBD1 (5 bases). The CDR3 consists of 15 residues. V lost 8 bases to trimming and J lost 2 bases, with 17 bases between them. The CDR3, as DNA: TGTGCCAGCGTTCCAAGGGGAACTTACACAGATACGCAGTATTTT. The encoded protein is CASVPRGTYTDTQYF.

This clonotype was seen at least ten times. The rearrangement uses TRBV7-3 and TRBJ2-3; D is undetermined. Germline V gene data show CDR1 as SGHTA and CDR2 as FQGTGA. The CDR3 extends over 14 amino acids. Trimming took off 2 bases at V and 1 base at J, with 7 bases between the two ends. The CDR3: CASSLLGRTDTQYF. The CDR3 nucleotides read TGTGCCAGCAGCTTATTGGGCCGCACAGATACGCAGTATTTT. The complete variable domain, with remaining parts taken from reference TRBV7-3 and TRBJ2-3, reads GAGVSQTPSNKVTEKGKYVELRCDPISGHTALYWYRQSLGQGPEFLIYFQGTGAADDSGLPNDRFFAVRPEGSVSTLKIQRTERGDSAVYLCASSLLGRTDTQYFGPGTRLTVL.

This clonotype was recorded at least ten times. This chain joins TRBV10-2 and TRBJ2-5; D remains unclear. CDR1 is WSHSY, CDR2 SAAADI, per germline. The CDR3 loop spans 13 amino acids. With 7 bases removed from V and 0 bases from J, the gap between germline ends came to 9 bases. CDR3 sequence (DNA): TGCGCCAGCATGGGCCAGTACCAAGAGACCCAGTACTTC. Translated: CASMGQYQETQYF.

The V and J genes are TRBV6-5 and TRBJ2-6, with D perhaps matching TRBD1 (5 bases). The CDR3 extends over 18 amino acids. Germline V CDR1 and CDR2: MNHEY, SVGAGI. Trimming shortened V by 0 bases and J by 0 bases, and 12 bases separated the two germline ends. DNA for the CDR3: TGTGCCAGCAGTTACTCGAACGGACAAAACTCTGGGGCCAACGTCCTGACTTTC. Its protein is CASSYSNGQNSGANVLTF.

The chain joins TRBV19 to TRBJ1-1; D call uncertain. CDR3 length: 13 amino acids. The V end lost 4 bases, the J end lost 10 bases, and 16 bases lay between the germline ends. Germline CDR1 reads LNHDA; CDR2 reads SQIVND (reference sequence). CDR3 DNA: TGTGCCAGTAGTACCCCGATTGCACAAGGAGCTTTCTTT. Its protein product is CASSTPIAQGAFF.

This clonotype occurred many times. This CDR3 reads CASSPPGETQYF. DNA for the CDR3: TGTGCCAGCAGTCCGCCGGGAGAGACCCAGTACTTC. The chain uses TRBV27 and TRBJ2-5; D unclear. This CDR3 has 12 residues. V gave up 5 bases and J gave up 4 bases, with 8 bases separating them. Germline V gene lookup returns CDR1 MNHEY and CDR2 SMNVEV (reference sequence).

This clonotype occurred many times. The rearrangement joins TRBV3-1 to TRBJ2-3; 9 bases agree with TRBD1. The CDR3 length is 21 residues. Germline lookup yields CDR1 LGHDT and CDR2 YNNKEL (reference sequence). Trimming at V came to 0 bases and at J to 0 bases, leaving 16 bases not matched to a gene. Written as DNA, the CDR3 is TGTGCCAGCAGCCAAGATAGGAAGGGGAGACAGGGGGTCCTCAGCACAGATACGCAGTATTTT. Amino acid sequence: CASSQDRKGRQGVLSTDTQYF.

CDR3 coding DNA: TGTGCCAGCGGCCGGACGGTCGACTCCTATAATTCACCCCTCCACTTT. This codes for CASGRTVDSYNSPLHF. The rearrangement joins TRBV27 to TRBJ1-6; D remains ambiguous. Trimming removed 8 bases from V and 0 bases from J, with 14 bases in between. The CDR3 is 16 amino acids. Germline V CDR1 and CDR2: MNHEY, SMNVEV (reference sequence).

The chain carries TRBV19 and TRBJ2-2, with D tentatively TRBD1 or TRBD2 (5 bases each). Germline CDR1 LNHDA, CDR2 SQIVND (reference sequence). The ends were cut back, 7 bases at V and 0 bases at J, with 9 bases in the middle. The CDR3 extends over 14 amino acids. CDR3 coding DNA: TGTGCCAGTAACCCGGGGCCGAACACCGGGGAGCTGTTTTTT. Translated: CASNPGPNTGELFF. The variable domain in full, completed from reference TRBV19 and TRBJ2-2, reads DGGITQSPKYLFRKEGQNVTLSCEQNLNHDAMYWYRQDPGQGLRLIYYSQIVNDFQKGDIAEGYSVSREKKESFPLTVTSAQKNPTAFYLCASNPGPNTGELFFGEGSRLTVL.

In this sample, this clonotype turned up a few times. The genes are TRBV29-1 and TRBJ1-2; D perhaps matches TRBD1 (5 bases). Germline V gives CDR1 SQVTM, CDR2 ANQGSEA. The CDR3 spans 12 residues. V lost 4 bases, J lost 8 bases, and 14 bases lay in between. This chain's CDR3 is CSVVGQGYGYTF. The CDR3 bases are TGCAGCGTTGTTGGGCAGGGATACGGCTACACCTTC.

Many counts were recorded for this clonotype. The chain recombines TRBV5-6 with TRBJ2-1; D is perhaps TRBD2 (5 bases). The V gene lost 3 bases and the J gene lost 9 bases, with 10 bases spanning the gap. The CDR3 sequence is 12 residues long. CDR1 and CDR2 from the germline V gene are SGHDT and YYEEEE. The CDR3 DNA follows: TGTGCCAGCAGCTATGGACGGGGTGAGCAGTTCTTC. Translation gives CASSYGRGEQFF. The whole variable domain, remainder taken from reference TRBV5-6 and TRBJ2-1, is DAGVTQSPTHLIKTRGQQVTLRCSPKSGHDTVSWYQQALGQGPQFIFQYYEEEERQRGNFPDRFSGHQFPNYSSELNVNALLLGDSALYLCASSYGRGEQFFGPGTRLTVL.

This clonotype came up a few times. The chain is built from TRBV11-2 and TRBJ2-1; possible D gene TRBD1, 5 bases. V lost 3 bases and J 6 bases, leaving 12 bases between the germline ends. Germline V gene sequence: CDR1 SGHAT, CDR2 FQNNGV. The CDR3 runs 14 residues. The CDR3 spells CASSFLRQGNEQFF. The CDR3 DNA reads TGTGCCAGCAGCTTTCTGAGGCAGGGCAATGAGCAGTTCTTC.

The CDR3 nucleotides read TGTGCCAGCTCACCGTCGACGATGAGACACACTGAAGCTTTCTTT. Encoded protein: CASSPSTMRHTEAFF. The chain carries TRBV18 and TRBJ1-1; D is uncertain. Trimming stripped 3 bases from V and 3 bases from J, with 14 bases between. The CDR3 spans 15 residues. Germline loops: CDR1 KGHSH, CDR2 LQKENI.

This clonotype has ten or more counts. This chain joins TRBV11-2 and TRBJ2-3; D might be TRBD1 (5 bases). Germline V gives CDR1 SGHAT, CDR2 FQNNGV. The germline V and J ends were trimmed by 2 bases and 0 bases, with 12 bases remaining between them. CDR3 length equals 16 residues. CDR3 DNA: TGTGCCAGCAGCTTAACGACAGTTAGTAGCACAGATACGCAGTATTTT. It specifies CASSLTTVSSTDTQYF.

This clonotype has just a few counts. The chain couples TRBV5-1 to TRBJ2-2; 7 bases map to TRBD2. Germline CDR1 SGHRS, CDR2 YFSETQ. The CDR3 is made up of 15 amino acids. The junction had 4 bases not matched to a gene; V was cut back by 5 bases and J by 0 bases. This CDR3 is CASRTGGPNTGELFF. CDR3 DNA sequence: TGCGCCAGCAGAACGGGGGGACCGAACACCGGGGAGCTGTTTTTT. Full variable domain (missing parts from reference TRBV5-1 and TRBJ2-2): KAGVTQTPRYLIKTRGQQVTLSCSPISGHRSVSWYQQTPGQGLQFLFEYFSETQRNKGNFPGRFSGRQFSNSRSEMNVSTLELGDSALYLCASRTGGPNTGELFFGEGSRLTVL.

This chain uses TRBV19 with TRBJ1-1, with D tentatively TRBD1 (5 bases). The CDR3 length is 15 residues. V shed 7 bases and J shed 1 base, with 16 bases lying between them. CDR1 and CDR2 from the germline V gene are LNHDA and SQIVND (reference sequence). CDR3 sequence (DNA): TGTGCCAGTACCGACCATCTCAGGGCGAACACTGAAGCTTTCTTT. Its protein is CASTDHLRANTEAFF.

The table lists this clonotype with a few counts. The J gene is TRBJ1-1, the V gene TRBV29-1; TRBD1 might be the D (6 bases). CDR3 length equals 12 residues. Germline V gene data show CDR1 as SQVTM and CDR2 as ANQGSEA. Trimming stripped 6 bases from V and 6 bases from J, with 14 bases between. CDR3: CSVDKNRAEAFF. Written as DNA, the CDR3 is TGCAGCGTCGATAAAAACAGGGCTGAAGCTTTCTTT.

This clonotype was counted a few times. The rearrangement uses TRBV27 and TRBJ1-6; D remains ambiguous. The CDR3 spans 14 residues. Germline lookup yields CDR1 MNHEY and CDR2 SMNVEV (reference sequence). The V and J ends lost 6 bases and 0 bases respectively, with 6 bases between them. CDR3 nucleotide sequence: TGTGCCAGCAGGCGGGACTCCTATAATTCACCCCTCCACTTT. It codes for CASRRDSYNSPLHF.

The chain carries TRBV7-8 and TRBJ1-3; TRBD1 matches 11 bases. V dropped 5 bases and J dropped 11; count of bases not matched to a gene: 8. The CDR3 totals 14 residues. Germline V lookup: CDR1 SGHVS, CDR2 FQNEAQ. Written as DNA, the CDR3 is TGTGCCAGCAGCCCAGGACAGGGGGCTCGCGCCATATATTTT. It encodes CASSPGQGARAIYF.

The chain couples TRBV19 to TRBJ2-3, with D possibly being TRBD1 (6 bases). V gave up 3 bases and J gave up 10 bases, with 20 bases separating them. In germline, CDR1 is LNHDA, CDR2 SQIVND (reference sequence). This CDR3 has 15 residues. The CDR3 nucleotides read TGTGCCAGTAGTATGAGCCCCAGGGACAATAGAGCGCAGTATTTT. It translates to CASSMSPRDNRAQYF.

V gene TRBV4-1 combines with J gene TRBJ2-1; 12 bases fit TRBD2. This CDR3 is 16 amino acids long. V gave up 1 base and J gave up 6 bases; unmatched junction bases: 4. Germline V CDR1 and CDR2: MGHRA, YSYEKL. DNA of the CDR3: TGCGCCAGCAGCCAAGGCACACTAGCGGGGGGCAATGAGCAGTTCTTC. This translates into CASSQGTLAGGNEQFF.